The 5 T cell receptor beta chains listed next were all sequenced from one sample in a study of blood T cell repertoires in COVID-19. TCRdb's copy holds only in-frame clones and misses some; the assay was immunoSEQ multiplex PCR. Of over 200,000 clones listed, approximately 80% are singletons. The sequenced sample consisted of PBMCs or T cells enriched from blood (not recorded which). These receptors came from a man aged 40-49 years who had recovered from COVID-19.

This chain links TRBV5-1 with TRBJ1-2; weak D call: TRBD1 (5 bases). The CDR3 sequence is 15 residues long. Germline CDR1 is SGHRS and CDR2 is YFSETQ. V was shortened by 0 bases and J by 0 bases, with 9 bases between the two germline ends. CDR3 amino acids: CASSLGQRANYGYTF. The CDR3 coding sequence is TGCGCCAGCAGCTTGGGACAGCGAGCTAACTATGGCTACACCTTC.

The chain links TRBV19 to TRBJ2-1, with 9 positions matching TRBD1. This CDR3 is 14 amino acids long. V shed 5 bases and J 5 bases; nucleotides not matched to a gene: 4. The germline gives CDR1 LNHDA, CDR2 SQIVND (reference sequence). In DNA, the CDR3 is TGTGCCAGTAGTCGGGGACAGGGAAACAATGAGCAGTTCTTC. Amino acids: CASSRGQGNNEQFF.

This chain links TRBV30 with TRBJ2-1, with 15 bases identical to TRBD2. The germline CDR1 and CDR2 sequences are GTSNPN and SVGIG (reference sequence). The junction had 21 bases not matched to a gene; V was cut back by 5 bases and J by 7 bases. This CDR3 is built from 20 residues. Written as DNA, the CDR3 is TGTGCCTGGGCTCGAAACAGGGACCCCGGGACTAGCGGGAGGAGGAATGAGCAGTTCTTC. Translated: CAWARNRDPGTSGRRNEQFF.

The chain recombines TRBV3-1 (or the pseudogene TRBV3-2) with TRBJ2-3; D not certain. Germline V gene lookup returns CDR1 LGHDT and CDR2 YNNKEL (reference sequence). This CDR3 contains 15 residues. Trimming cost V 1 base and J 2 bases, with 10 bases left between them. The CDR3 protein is CASSQVVTATDTQYF. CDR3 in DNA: TGTGCCAGCAGCCAAGTGGTTACAGCCACAGATACGCAGTATTTT.

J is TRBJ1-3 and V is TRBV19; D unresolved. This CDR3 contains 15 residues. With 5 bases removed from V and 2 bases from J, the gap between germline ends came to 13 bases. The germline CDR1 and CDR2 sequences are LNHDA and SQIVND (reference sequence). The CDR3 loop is CASSPTGTPGNTIYF. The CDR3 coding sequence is TGTGCCAGTAGTCCCACGGGAACACCTGGAAACACCATATATTTT.